A selection of T cell receptor beta chains follows, all from one sample in a study of T cell responses to AZD1222 COVID-19 vaccine. The protocol was immunoSEQ multiplex PCR, while the TCRdb copy is restricted to in-frame clones and leaves out a portion. The sample holds around 99,000 clones, about 90% seen once. The source was peripheral blood, collected on day 0 of AZD1222 vaccination. These receptor sequences come from an adult in good health. The CDR3 runs from the conserved cysteine through the conserved F or W. The D gene is left open where the match is weak.

>NA|TRBV7-2|TRBJ2-7
TGTGCCAGCAGCGCCGACAGGGGAGGGAACGAGCAGTACTTC
CASSADRGGNEQYF
>NA|TRBV27|TRBJ2-1
TGTGCCAGCAGTTCGGACAGCCGGGGAACCTACAATGAGCAGTTCTTC
CASSSDSRGTYNEQFF
>NA|TRBV6-1|TRBJ1-5
TGTGCCAGCAGTGTGGGGATAGCCGAAGGCAATCAGCCCCAGCATTTT
CASSVGIAEGNQPQHF
>NA|TRBV7-9|TRBJ1-2
TGTGCCAGCAGCCCAGAGTGGCGACTAACCACCTATGGCTACACCTTC
CASSPEWRLTTYGYTF
>NA|TRBV4-1|TRBJ1-2
TGCGCCAGCAGCCAAGCTACAGCCGCCTATGGCTACACCTTC
CASSQATAAYGYTF
>NA|TRBV7-2|TRBJ2-3
TGTGCCAGCAGCTTAGAGCGTGGAGATACGCAGTATTTT
CASSLERGDTQYF
>TRBD2|TRBV12-5|TRBJ2-1
TGTGCTAGTGGTTTGCTACCGACTAGCGGCTATGACTCCTACAATGAGCAGTTCTTC
CASGLLPTSGYDSYNEQFF
>NA|TRBV30|TRBJ1-2
TGTGCCTGGAGTGTTACGCTAGGAGATAATGGCTACACCTTC
CAWSVTLGDNGYTF
>NA|TRBV7-9|TRBJ1-3
TGTGCCAGCAGCTTTGGGGTGAGAGGAAACACCATATATTTT
CASSFGVRGNTIYF
>TRBD2|TRBV29-1|TRBJ2-7
TGCAGCGCACAACAGCGGGGGGGAGCCTACGAGCAGTACTTC
CSAQQRGGAYEQYF
>NA|TRBV10-3|TRBJ1-5
TGTGCCATCAGTGAAGACAGCGAGGGGAATCAGCCCCAGCATTTT
CAISEDSEGNQPQHF
>TRBD2|TRBV24-1|TRBJ2-3
TGTGCCACCAGTGCGGGACTAGCGGGAGGGGCGGAGACAGATACGCAGTATTTT
CATSAGLAGGAETDTQYF
>TRBD1|TRBV6-6|TRBJ1-4
TGTGCCAGCAGTCGACAGGGCGAAAAACTGTTTTTT
CASSRQGEKLFF
>NA|TRBV2|TRBJ1-5
TGTGCCAGCAAGGCAGGGCGAGGCAATCAGCCCCAGCATTTT
CASKAGRGNQPQHF